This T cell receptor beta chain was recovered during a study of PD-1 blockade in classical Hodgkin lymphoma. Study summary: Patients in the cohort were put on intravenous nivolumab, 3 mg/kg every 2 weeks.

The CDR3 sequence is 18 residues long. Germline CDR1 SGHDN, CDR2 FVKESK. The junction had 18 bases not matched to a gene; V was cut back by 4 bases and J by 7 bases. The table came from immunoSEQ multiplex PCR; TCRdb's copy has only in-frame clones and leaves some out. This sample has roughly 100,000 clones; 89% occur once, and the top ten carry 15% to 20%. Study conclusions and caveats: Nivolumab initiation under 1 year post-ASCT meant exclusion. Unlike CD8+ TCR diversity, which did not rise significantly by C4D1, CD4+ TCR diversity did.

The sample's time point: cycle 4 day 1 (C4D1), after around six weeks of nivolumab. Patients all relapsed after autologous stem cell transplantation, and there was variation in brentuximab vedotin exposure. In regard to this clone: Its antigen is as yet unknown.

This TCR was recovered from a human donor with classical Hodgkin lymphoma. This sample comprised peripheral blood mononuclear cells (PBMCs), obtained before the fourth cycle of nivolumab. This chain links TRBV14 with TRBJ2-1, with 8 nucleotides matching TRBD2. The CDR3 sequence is CASSPPIVTGRAWNEQFF. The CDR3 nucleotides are TGTGCCAGCAGCCCGCCGATTGTAACCGGGAGGGCCTGGAATGAGCAGTTCTTC.